This T cell receptor beta chain appears in the sequencing data of a study of chemoradiotherapy in HPV16-positive cancers (dated 2022 in TCRdb). General notes on the study: Candidate HPV-specific T-cell clones and common TCR motifs were defined by functional T-cell assays performed on cells from a couple of HPV16-positive patients. The study set out to ask whether T-cell immunity against the HPV oncoproteins E6 and E7 changes over the course of chemoradiotherapy and whether that immunity affects survival. The candidate HPV-specific TCRs and motifs were then tracked in TCR repertoires from more than 85 patients with HPV-related cancers.

Repertoires were sampled multiple times during chemoradiotherapy, which allowed clonal expansion in the tumor microenvironment to be followed. For this clone: Its specific antigen is unknown. Qualities for individual bases were not recorded, and no much larger clone is one base off.

The research as a whole found: Only two HPV16-positive patients were used to derive the functional definition of HPV-specific T cells, and the survival association was reported for HPV16-positive patients. In HPV16-positive patients, expansion of HPV-responsive T cells during chemoradiotherapy was associated with improved recurrence-free survival. Expansion of candidate HPV-specific clones and E7-related TCR motifs was observed in the tumor microenvironment during treatment, whereas no such expansion was observed for non-HPV-specific T cells.

CDR1 and CDR2 are read off the germline V gene (reference sequence) as LNHDA and SQIVND. Clipping removes 6 bases from V and 5 bases from J, with 9 as the unmatched junction base count. The CDR3, from cysteine to phenylalanine, totals 15 residues. Solely the CDR3 DNA is kept, with 45 bases framed from the first base. Library creation used the immunoSEQ multiplex PCR assay. TCRdb took this table from immuneACCESS and kept in-frame rearrangements with V and J called. Such tables lack part of the clones; where checked against another copy, unresolved V genes explain under half of the gap, and the rest is unexplained. Within this sample are roughly 25,000 clones, with approximately 93% of them counted one time only. Roughly 3% of the sample is held by the ten biggest clonotypes.

This receptor was taken from a human donor with HPV-associated anogenital cancer. The rearrangement combines TRBV19 with TRBJ1-5; 8 of the junction bases match TRBD1. The specimen was collected from a patient who underwent chemoradiotherapy. The DNA is TGTGCCAGTAGCACGCCTGACAGGGGCGATCAGCCCCAGCATTTT. This sequence encodes CASSTPDRGDQPQHF. Supplemented by the reference TRBV19 and TRBJ1-5 proteins around the CDR3, the complete variable domain is DGGITQSPKYLFRKEGQNVTLSCEQNLNHDAMYWYRQDPGQGLRLIYYSQIVNDFQKGDIAEGYSVSREKKESFPLTVTSAQKNPTAFYLCASSTPDRGDQPQHFGDGTRLSIL.